This is a list of T cell receptor beta chains from one sample in a study of shared clonotypes between healthy human individuals. The data were produced by immunoSEQ multiplex PCR, yet TCRdb's version contains in-frame clones alone and is incomplete. In the table there are about 2.2 million clones, approximately 92% of which are singletons. The sequenced sample was naive CD8+ T cells from PBMCs. These receptors were obtained from a man aged 18 to 29 in good health. Some clones in this sample may be carry-over from other donors' samples. Both conserved end residues are part of each CDR3. A D gene is named only where the DNA matches it firmly. For some rows the clone size is stated as once, few or many, or as a class when expanded; others skip it.

.,TRBV4-2,.,TRBJ2-1,CASSQAQGGNEQFF,TGTGCCAGCAGCCAAGCCCAGGGGGGGAATGAGCAGTTCTTC
TRBD2,TRBV27,.,TRBJ2-7,CASRMGLAAFYEQYF,TGTGCCAGCCGGATGGGGCTAGCGGCCTTCTACGAGCAGTACTTC
.,TRBV10-3,.,TRBJ2-7,CAISEPGLAGYEQYF,TGTGCCATCAGTGAGCCAGGACTTGCTGGATACGAGCAGTACTTC
TRBD1,TRBV19,few,TRBJ1-2,CASSTRTGEVGYTF,TGTGCCAGTAGTACCCGGACAGGGGAGGTTGGCTACACCTTC
TRBD1,TRBV6-1,.,TRBJ1-2,CASSDYGQGWLLYGYTF,TGTGCCAGCAGTGACTATGGACAGGGCTGGTTACTCTATGGCTACACCTTC
.,TRBV9,.,TRBJ2-1,CASSVAGLASYNEQFF,TGTGCCAGCAGCGTAGCTGGCCTAGCTTCCTACAATGAGCAGTTCTTC
.,TRBV6-5,once,TRBJ1-3,CASLSRDSGNTIYF,TGTGCCAGCCTCTCGAGGGACTCTGGAAACACCATATATTTT
.,TRBV2,.,TRBJ2-1,CASSVGEQFF,TGTGCCAGCAGTGTCGGAGAGCAGTTCTTC
.,TRBV2,.,TRBJ2-7,CASSGKAQKYEQYF,TGTGCCAGCAGTGGGAAGGCTCAGAAGTACGAGCAGTACTTC
TRBD1,TRBV6-6,.,TRBJ2-7,CASSRDRGLEQYF,TGTGCCAGCAGTCGGGACAGGGGGCTCGAGCAGTACTTC
TRBD1,TRBV18,.,TRBJ2-7,CASSPSDRGGYEQYF,TGTGCCAGCTCACCATCGGACAGGGGCGGCTACGAGCAGTACTTC